The sequence of this T cell receptor (beta chain) was determined in a study of shared clonotypes between healthy human individuals. The V gene's germline CDR1 is SGDLS and CDR2 YYNGEE. The CDR3 length is 17 residues. Trimming stripped 2 bases from V and 4 bases from J, with 19 bases between. TCRdb's copy holds only in-frame clones and misses some; the assay was immunoSEQ multiplex PCR. The sample includes more than 2 million clones, roughly 94% of them seen just once. The TCR originated in a man between 18 and 35 years old in good health. Sequenced input: naive CD4+ T cells sorted from blood. Subset indicated: CD45RA+ positively selected. This chain joins TRBV9 and TRBJ2-1; the D gene is possibly TRBD1 (6 bases). This CDR3 reads CASSVGVGGVKYNEQFF. The CDR3 coding sequence is TGTGCCAGCAGCGTTGGAGTAGGGGGAGTCAAGTACAATGAGCAGTTCTTC.